This T cell receptor (beta chain) emerged from a study of control samples from healthy donors and cancer patients. Clones were sequenced by immunoSEQ multiplex PCR, and TCRdb holds only the in-frame ones, with some missing. The table records about 120,000 clones, roughly 90% of them present only once. Trimming took 5 bases from V and 3 from J, leaving 16 bases between them. The CDR3 spans 15 residues. Germline CDR1 is SGHRS and CDR2 is YFSETQ. The chain has TRBV5-1 and TRBJ2-3; possibly TRBD1 or TRBD2 for D (5 bases each). This sequence originates from a middle-aged man in good health. The specimen sequenced was blood. The CDR3 DNA reads TGCGCCAGCAGGTTTAGGGACGCTTATACAGATACGCAGTATTTT. Residues: CASRFRDAYTDTQYF. The whole variable domain, remainder taken from reference TRBV5-1 and TRBJ2-3, is KAGVTQTPRYLIKTRGQQVTLSCSPISGHRSVSWYQQTPGQGLQFLFEYFSETQRNKGNFPGRFSGRQFSNSRSEMNVSTLELGDSALYLCASRFRDAYTDTQYFGPGTRLTVL.